The 6 T cell receptor beta chains presented below share a single source sample, sequenced in a study of cytomegalovirus exposure and HLA in healthy donors. It was with 60 Vbeta and 13 Jbeta primers that the PCR ran. The assay was immunoSEQ multiplex PCR, and TCRdb's table has in-frame clones only and misses some. The top ten clones hold around 0.21% of a sample with 200,000 or so clones, roughly 87% of them seen once. The sequencing input was PBMCs. Source of these receptors: a girl under three years old in good health and CMV-seronegative.

V gene TRBV7-6 combines with J gene TRBJ2-5, with 14 bases matching TRBD2. CDR1 and CDR2 (germline): SGHVS, FNYEAQ. The CDR3 covers 20 residues. The trim removed 5 bases at V and 2 bases at J, leaving 16 bases unmatched. CDR3: CASSRHRRTSGGSRQETQYF. The CDR3 region has the DNA TGTGCCAGCAGCCGCCACCGTCGGACTAGCGGGGGGTCGCGGCAAGAGACCCAGTACTTC.

The chain combines TRBV30 with TRBJ2-6; no reliable D call. Germline V gene sequence: CDR1 GTSNPN, CDR2 SVGIG (reference sequence). There are 13 residues in the CDR3. The CDR3 bases are TGTGCTTCCACAGTAAGTGGGGCCAACGTCCTGACTTTC. It encodes CASTVSGANVLTF.

The chain is built from TRBV5-1 and TRBJ2-1; 11 bases are a match to TRBD2. V lost 3 bases, J lost 7 bases, and 6 bases stayed unmatched. The CDR3 spans 15 residues. Per germline, CDR1 SGHRS and CDR2 YFSETQ. DNA for the CDR3: TGCGCCAGCAGCTCGGGACTAGCGGAACCAAATGAGCAGTTCTTC. This translates into CASSSGLAEPNEQFF. Variable domain in full (rest from reference TRBV5-1 and TRBJ2-1): KAGVTQTPRYLIKTRGQQVTLSCSPISGHRSVSWYQQTPGQGLQFLFEYFSETQRNKGNFPGRFSGRQFSNSRSEMNVSTLELGDSALYLCASSSGLAEPNEQFFGPGTRLTVL.

The rearrangement links TRBV5-1 to TRBJ2-1, with 10 positions matching TRBD2. Trimming removed 5 bases from V and 6 bases from J; junction bases left unmatched: 5. Germline V CDR1 and CDR2: SGHRS, YFSETQ. The CDR3 spans 14 residues. The CDR3 nucleotides are TGCGCCAGCAGGACCGGGACTAGCGTCAATGAGCAGTTCTTC. As protein: CASRTGTSVNEQFF. Complete variable domain (other parts from reference TRBV5-1 and TRBJ2-1): KAGVTQTPRYLIKTRGQQVTLSCSPISGHRSVSWYQQTPGQGLQFLFEYFSETQRNKGNFPGRFSGRQFSNSRSEMNVSTLELGDSALYLCASRTGTSVNEQFFGPGTRLTVL.

This clone was seen a single time. CDR3 sequence: CAVGQEVYEQYF. In DNA form, the CDR3 reads TGTGCCGTAGGACAGGAGGTCTACGAGCAGTACTTC. V is TRBV6-5 and J is TRBJ2-7; 7 nucleotides align to TRBD1. V was pared by 11 bases and J by 3 bases, with 7 bases of the junction left unmatched. From germline, CDR1 is MNHEY and CDR2 SVGAGI. This CDR3 spans 12 amino acids.

This clone was seen only a few times. The chain uses TRBV11-2 and TRBJ1-2, with D maybe TRBD1 (6 bases). V lost 1 base, J lost 3 bases, and 6 bases lay in between. The germline V gene encodes CDR1 SGHAT and CDR2 FQNNGV. CDR3 length equals 13 residues. The CDR3 reads CASSLGQDYGYTF. The DNA for the CDR3 is TGTGCCAGCAGCTTAGGACAGGACTATGGCTACACCTTC.